The present T cell receptor (beta chain) was sequenced within a study of vaccination and CD4 T cells after COVID-19 (dated by TCRdb to between 2020 and 2023). A note on the overall study: The convalescent cohort included six males and four females, with two Hispanic individuals, seven Caucasians, two Asians and one multiracial person. Each participant got two doses of either the Pfizer-BioNTech BNT162b2 vaccine (n=8) or the Moderna mRNA-1273 vaccine (n=2). Post-COVID blood samples were collected from convalescent patients a median of about 92 days after diagnosis, with a range of about 30 to 170 days. Post-vaccine blood samples were taken a median of about 72 days after the second vaccine dose, with a range of 14 to 241 days. Overlapping spike peptide pools from SARS-CoV-2 and from the common cold coronaviruses HCoV-NL63, HCoV-OC43 and HCoV-229E were used as culture stimuli. Control cultures received a CEFX viral epitope pool as the positive control, an HIV-1 Nef peptide pool as the negative control, or no peptide. In around 9 COVID-19 convalescent patients and 4 infection-naive healthy vaccine recipients, researchers compared the spike-specific CD4+ TCR repertoire from before mRNA vaccination with the repertoire from after.

This clonotype was recorded a few times. No antigen is known for it. Base qualities are missing; no much larger clone stands one base away. CDR1 and CDR2, looked up from the germline V gene (reference sequence), are LNHDA and SQIVND. The CDR3 sequence holds 15 residues, the cysteine and phenylalanine included. Left in the record is the CDR3 DNA by itself, 45 bases read in frame from the first base. For this chain, trimming is 6 bases at the V end and 10 bases at the J end, and the number of junction bases without a gene match is 11. The label giving this sample's treatment or condition can be read as: approximately 10-day PBMC culture with coronavirus spike peptide pools or control peptides (ViraFEST assay). The ViraFEST assay was used in the study, in which antigen-specific T cells were expanded with peptide pools and expanded clonotypes were subsequently identified by TCR sequencing. Negative nucleocapsid antibody tests taken both before and after vaccination confirmed that the healthy vaccine recipients had no prior SARS-CoV-2 infection. Fewer than 2.5 million PBMCs per well were cultured in IMDM with approximately 5% human AB serum and 8 to 10 IU/ml IL-2, plus 10 ug/ml peptide pools. On days 3 and 7, half of the culture medium was replaced with fresh IL-2-containing medium. After around 11 days of culture, CD4+ T cells were isolated by negative selection using the EasySep CD4+ T cell isolation kit. Ficoll-Paque Plus gradient centrifugation was used to isolate PBMCs from whole blood, and the isolated PBMCs were then either used fresh or cryopreserved at -140C. In general, triplicate wells were set up for every culture condition.

The library was prepared using PCR. TCR sequencing of DNA from cultured CD4+ T cells used the Oncomine TCR Beta short-read assay at the Johns Hopkins FTIC core. The QIAamp micro DNA kit was used to extract genomic DNA from the cultured CD4+ T cells. The Oncomine TCR Beta libraries from cultured CD4+ T cells were pooled using unique dual indexes and then sequenced on an Illumina iSeq 100. Concerning the study's data processing: Non-productive sequences were removed, and CDR3s not starting with C, not ending with F or W, or shorter than 7 amino acids were discarded. Antigen-specific clonotypes were identified with the MANAFEST web application by comparing peptide-stimulated wells with reference and other culture wells. For a clone to be called positive, the clone needed an FDR below 0.05, an odds ratio above 5, and a productive frequency above 0.1% in at least two of three replicate wells. Clonotypes that were significantly expanded in both SARS-CoV-2 spike wells and at least one common cold coronavirus spike condition were defined as cross-reactive. Similarity between CDR3 sequences was evaluated in R version 3.6.1 using Levenshtein distances (stringdist) and unrooted phylogenetic trees (ape). The public sequencing data were trimmed at Q25 with fastp and processed into clonotypes with MiXCR by TCRdb, which kept only in-frame beta chains. All rows with the same CDR3 protein become a single entry with the most common DNA and genes. These V and J calls originate from TCRdb's pipeline instead of the authors' own analysis. For this sample there are about 16,000 distinct CDR3 sequences; around 74% appear just once. The ten largest clones represent 8.5% to 10% of the sample.

Overall study outcomes, separate from this receptor: In convalescent patients, nearly all vaccine-specific clones (304 of 307) were found to be mono-reactive for SARS-CoV-2 spike rather than cross-reactive with common cold coronaviruses. The median number of SARS-CoV-2-reactive clonotypes rose from 20 to 25 after infection to 35 to 45 after vaccination, but the change was not significant. Relatively few convalescent patients were included in the study, and early timepoints after natural infection were not analyzed. In convalescent patients, a median roughly 87% of post-vaccine SARS-CoV-2-reactive clones were detected only after vaccination, suggesting vaccine-specific priming.

The sequencing used CD4+ T cells from blood, cultured in vitro, collected after SARS-CoV-2 vaccination. This receptor chain uses TRBV19 and TRBJ2-3; 12 bases in the middle match TRBD2. This receptor was taken from a human donor who received a COVID-19 vaccine. The CDR3 protein is CASRGGTSGRTAQYF. The DNA sequence reads TGTGCCAGTAGAGGAGGGACTAGCGGGCGGACGGCGCAGTATTTT.